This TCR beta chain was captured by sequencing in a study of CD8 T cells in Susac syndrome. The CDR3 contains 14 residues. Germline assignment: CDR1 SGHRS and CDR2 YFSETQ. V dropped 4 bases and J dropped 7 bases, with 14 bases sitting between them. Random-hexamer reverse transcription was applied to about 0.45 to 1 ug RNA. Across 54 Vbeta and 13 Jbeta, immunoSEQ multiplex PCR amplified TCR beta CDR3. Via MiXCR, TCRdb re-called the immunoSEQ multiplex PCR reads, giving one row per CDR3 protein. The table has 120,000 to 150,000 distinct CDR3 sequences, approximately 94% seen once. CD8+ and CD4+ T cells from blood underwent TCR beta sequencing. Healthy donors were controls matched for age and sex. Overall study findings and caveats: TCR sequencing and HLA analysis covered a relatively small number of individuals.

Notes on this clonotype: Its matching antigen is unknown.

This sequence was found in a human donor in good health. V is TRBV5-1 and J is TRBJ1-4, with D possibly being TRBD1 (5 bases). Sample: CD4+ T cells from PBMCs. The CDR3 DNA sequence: TGCGCCAGCAGCGCGGGACCCCCTGGTGAAAAACTGTTTTTT. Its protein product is CASSAGPPGEKLFF.